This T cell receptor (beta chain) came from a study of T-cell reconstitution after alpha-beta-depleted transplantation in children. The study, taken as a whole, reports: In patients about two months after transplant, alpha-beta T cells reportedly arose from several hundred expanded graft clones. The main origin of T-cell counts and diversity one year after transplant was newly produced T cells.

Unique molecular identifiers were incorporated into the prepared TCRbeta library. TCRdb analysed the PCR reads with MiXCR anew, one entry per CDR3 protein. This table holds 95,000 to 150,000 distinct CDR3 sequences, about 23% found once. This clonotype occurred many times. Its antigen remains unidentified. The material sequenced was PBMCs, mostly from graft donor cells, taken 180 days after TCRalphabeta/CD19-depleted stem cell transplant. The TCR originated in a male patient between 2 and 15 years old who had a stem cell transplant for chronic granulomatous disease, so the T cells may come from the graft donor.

The CDR3 loop is CASSSGTTYGYTF. The CDR3 bases are TGTGCCAGCAGTTCCGGGACAACCTATGGCTACACCTTC. This sequence joins TRBV27 and TRBJ1-2; D is possibly TRBD1 (6 bases). V lost 4 bases, J lost 4 bases, and 10 bases lay in between. The germline V gene has CDR1 MNHEY and CDR2 SMNVEV (reference sequence). CDR3 length: 13 residues.